This T cell receptor beta chain stems from a study of shared clonotypes between healthy human individuals. Naivety among CD8 cells was defined by CD45RO negativity and positive CCR7 selection, thereby excluding terminally differentiated effector memory CD45RA+ cells. Study donors comprised healthy, HIV-negative adults devoid of recent acute infection or vaccination. TCRdb keeps only in-frame clones here, not all; method: immunoSEQ multiplex PCR. The table lists about 2.1 million clones, 85% to 95% of them singletons. CDR1 is MNHEY, CDR2 SVGAGI, per germline. V was trimmed by 2 bases and J by 10 bases, leaving 18 bases between them. The CDR3 loop spans 15 amino acids.

Sequencing was carried out using naive CD8+ T cells from PBMCs. The clonotype originates from a man aged 18 to 29 in good health. Some clones in this sample may be carry-over from other donors' samples. The chain recombines TRBV6-5 with TRBJ2-1, with a tentative D call TRBD1 (7 bases). CDR3 protein: CASSYGGRGVEEQFF. The CDR3 region has the DNA TGTGCCAGCAGTTACGGTGGCAGGGGGGTCGAGGAGCAGTTCTTC.